The subject of this entry is one TCR beta chain. The V gene's germline CDR1 is SGHAT and CDR2 FQDESV (reference sequence). The V segment lost 5 bases and the J segment 1 base; nucleotides outside the gene matches: 7. The CDR3 extends over 15 amino acids. Sequencing used immunoSEQ multiplex PCR; TCRdb keeps in-frame clones, though not all of them. The sample holds some 78,000 clones, around 83% seen once. The record originates from a study of OX40 agonist ivuxolimab in advanced cancers. Across the study: Patients treated during dose escalation were battling hepatocellular carcinoma, melanoma, renal cell or head and neck cancer. The dose-escalation cohort was about 87% male, with a mean age of approximately 61 years, ranging about 23 to 80.

Patients were ineligible given autoimmune disease history or systemic immunosuppression. Researchers took blood at baseline, on cycle 4 day 1, and on cycle 7 day 1. Sequenced here: CD4+ or CD8+ T cells sorted from blood, sampled in a trial of the OX40 agonist ivuxolimab. The sequence was obtained from an adult with an advanced solid tumor such as melanoma, head and neck, liver or kidney cancer. This chain connects TRBV11-1 to TRBJ2-5, with 7 bases that match TRBD1. In DNA form, the CDR3 reads TGTGCCAGCAGCCCCCGACAGGGAACCCAAGAGACCCAGTACTTC. This codes for CASSPRQGTQETQYF.